The 18 T cell receptor beta chains below come from one sample, sequenced in a study of blood T cell repertoires in COVID-19. TCRdb's copy holds only in-frame clones and misses some; the assay was immunoSEQ multiplex PCR. The sample shows hundreds of thousands of clones, around 88% of them seen only once. The sample was peripheral blood. Receptors originate from a woman in her 70s with COVID-19, enrolled during active disease.

The chain employs TRBV7-9 and TRBJ1-1; 8 bases align to TRBD1. The CDR3 length is 12 residues. The junction had 6 bases not matched to a gene; V was cut back by 4 bases and J by 11 bases. Germline CDR1 SEHNR, CDR2 FQNEAQ (reference sequence). CDR3 region: CASSYQGAYAFF. CDR3 bases: TGTGCCAGCAGCTACCAGGGGGCTTATGCTTTCTTT.

The chain couples TRBV5-1 to TRBJ2-2, with 7 bases matching TRBD1. The CDR3 contains 15 residues. J lost 1 base, V lost 6 bases, and 6 bases had no gene match. Germline CDR1 and CDR2: SGHRS and YFSETQ. The DNA of the CDR3 is TGCGCCAGCAAAACCGGGACAGTGAACACCGGGGAGCTGTTTTTT. This codes for CASKTGTVNTGELFF.

The chain uses TRBV30 and TRBJ1-1; tentative D call: TRBD1 (5 bases). V was cut by 1 base and J by 8 bases, with 11 bases left in between. The CDR3 is 12 residues long. Germline loops: CDR1 GTSNPN, CDR2 SVGIG (reference sequence). The CDR3 bases are TGTGCCTGGAGTGCCCCCGGGGGAGAAGCTTTCTTT. It codes for CAWSAPGGEAFF.

The J gene is TRBJ1-1, the V gene TRBV12-3 or TRBV12-4, with 7 bases aligning to TRBD1. This CDR3 is 13 amino acids long. V lost 2 bases, J lost 7 bases, and 4 bases stayed unmatched. CDR3 protein: CASSLLGGGEAFF. CDR3 coding DNA: TGTGCCAGCAGTTTATTAGGGGGCGGTGAAGCTTTCTTT.

J is TRBJ2-3 and V is TRBV9, with D possibly TRBD2 on 5 matching bases. V was shortened by 0 bases and J by 4 bases, with 12 bases between the two germline ends. CDR3 size: 15 residues. From germline, CDR1 is SGDLS and CDR2 YYNGEE. The CDR3 protein is CASSVGLAAADTQYF. CDR3 DNA sequence: TGTGCCAGCAGCGTAGGTCTCGCAGCGGCAGATACGCAGTATTTT.

V and J are TRBV27 and TRBJ2-1; 7 nucleotides align to TRBD2. Germline-derived CDR1 and CDR2 are MNHEY and SMNVEV (reference sequence). The V segment lost 5 bases and the J segment 3 bases; nucleotides outside the gene matches: 4. The CDR3 is 14 residues long. CDR3 region: CASSVSGIYNEQFF. The CDR3 nucleotides read TGTGCCAGCAGTGTAAGCGGGATCTACAATGAGCAGTTCTTC.

CDR3 sequence: CVGLYSGNTIYF. As DNA, the CDR3 is TGCGTAGGACTTTACTCTGGAAACACCATATATTTT. The chain joins TRBV29-1 to TRBJ1-3; D not resolved. In germline, CDR1 is SQVTM, CDR2 ANQGSEA. The CDR3 runs to 12 residues.

V and J are TRBV5-6 and TRBJ2-7; 10 nucleotides align to TRBD1. V lost 3 bases to trimming and J lost 4 bases; unmatched junction nucleotides: 4. The CDR3 consists of 14 residues. Germline V gene data show CDR1 as SGHDT and CDR2 as YYEEEE. The DNA for the CDR3 is TGTGCCAGCAGCTCGCCGGACAGGGGGTACGAGCAGTACTTC. Translation: CASSSPDRGYEQYF. Together with reference TRBV5-6 and TRBJ2-7, the CDR3 gives the full variable domain: DAGVTQSPTHLIKTRGQQVTLRCSPKSGHDTVSWYQQALGQGPQFIFQYYEEEERQRGNFPDRFSGHQFPNYSSELNVNALLLGDSALYLCASSSPDRGYEQYFGPGTRLTVT.

The CDR3 DNA is TGTGCCAGCAGCCCTACTCCGGGGACAGGTTTCACAGATACGCAGTATTTT. This translates into CASSPTPGTGFTDTQYF. The gene calls are TRBV13 and TRBJ2-3; 8 nucleotides align to TRBD1. CDR1 is PRHDT, CDR2 FYEKMQ, per germline (reference sequence). The CDR3 runs 17 residues. V shed 5 bases, J shed 2 bases, and the junction held 12 bases outside the gene matches.

The genes are TRBV5-1 and TRBJ1-5; tentatively, D is TRBD1 (6 bases). The CDR3 consists of 14 residues. Germline assignment: CDR1 SGHRS and CDR2 YFSETQ. V gave up 4 bases and J gave up 3 bases, with 11 bases separating them. DNA of the CDR3: TGCGCCAGCAGCCTGGACAGCAACAATCAGCCCCAGCATTTT. It is translated as CASSLDSNNQPQHF.

The chain uses TRBV19 and TRBJ2-3; weak D call: TRBD2 (6 bases). V was pared by 3 bases and J by 5 bases, with 15 bases between. Per the germline V gene, CDR1 is LNHDA and CDR2 is SQIVND (reference sequence). The CDR3 length is 15 residues. CDR3 DNA: TGTGCCAGTAGTATCGGAGCCGGGGGTGGAGATACGCAGTATTTT. Protein sequence: CASSIGAGGGDTQYF.

This rearrangement joins TRBV6-5 to TRBJ1-4; a possible D gene is TRBD1 (6 bases). With 5 bases removed from V and 5 bases from J, the gap between germline ends came to 9 bases. Germline CDR1 is MNHEY and CDR2 is SVGAGI. The CDR3 is 13 residues long. Written as DNA, the CDR3 is TGTGCCAGCAGTAAACAGGGAAATGAAAAACTGTTTTTT. Protein: CASSKQGNEKLFF.

The CDR3 DNA sequence: TGTGCCAGCAGCCACCCCGAGACTAACACCGGGGAGCTGTTTTTT. Encoded protein: CASSHPETNTGELFF. The J gene is TRBJ2-2, the V gene TRBV5-6; D is uncertain. The germline V gene has CDR1 SGHDT and CDR2 YYEEEE. The CDR3 spans 15 residues. With 4 bases removed from V and 2 bases from J, the gap between germline ends came to 12 bases.

The chain uses TRBV29-1 and TRBJ1-1; 7 bases map to TRBD1. CDR3 length equals 14 residues. Losses at the gene ends were 3 bases for V and 4 bases for J; bases not matched to a gene: 8. Germline V lookup: CDR1 SQVTM, CDR2 ANQGSEA. The CDR3 loop is CSVEGRQGFTEAFF. CDR3 sequence (DNA): TGCAGCGTTGAGGGCCGACAGGGATTCACTGAAGCTTTCTTT.

The CDR3 loop reads CASSPDRGLYEQYF. CDR3 bases: TGTGCCAGCTCCCCGGACAGGGGACTCTACGAGCAGTACTTC. The chain combines TRBV18 with TRBJ2-7; TRBD1 agrees at 9 bases. V shed 6 bases and J 3 bases; nucleotides not matched to a gene: 6. Per the germline V gene, CDR1 is KGHSH and CDR2 is LQKENI. CDR3 length: 14 amino acids.

This chain uses TRBV5-1 with TRBJ2-7; TRBD2 might be the D (5 bases). The CDR3 consists of 13 residues. CDR1 is SGHRS, CDR2 YFSETQ, per germline. Trimming removed 4 bases from V and 4 bases from J, with 12 bases in between. The CDR3 sequence: CASSRARGYEQYF. Here the CDR3 DNA reads TGCGCCAGCAGCAGGGCCCGGGGATACGAGCAGTACTTC.

V and J are TRBV21-1 and TRBJ2-2; TRBD1, the table's D call, lacks a check against the DNA. TRBV21-1 is recorded as a pseudogene. CDR3 length: 16 amino acids. The CDR3 region is CASILYWGLNTGELFF. The CDR3 coding sequence is TGTGCCAGCATTCTCTATTGGGGCCTTAACACCGGGGAGCTGTTTTTT.

This chain links TRBV4-3 with TRBJ1-4; 7 bases are a match to TRBD1. The CDR3 totals 15 residues. In germline, CDR1 is LGHNA, CDR2 YSLEER. V lost 4 bases and J lost 7; bases outside the gene matches: 9. The CDR3 region has the DNA TGCGCCAGCAGCCTACTCAGGGGGATGAGTGAAAAACTGTTTTTT. The encoded protein is CASSLLRGMSEKLFF.